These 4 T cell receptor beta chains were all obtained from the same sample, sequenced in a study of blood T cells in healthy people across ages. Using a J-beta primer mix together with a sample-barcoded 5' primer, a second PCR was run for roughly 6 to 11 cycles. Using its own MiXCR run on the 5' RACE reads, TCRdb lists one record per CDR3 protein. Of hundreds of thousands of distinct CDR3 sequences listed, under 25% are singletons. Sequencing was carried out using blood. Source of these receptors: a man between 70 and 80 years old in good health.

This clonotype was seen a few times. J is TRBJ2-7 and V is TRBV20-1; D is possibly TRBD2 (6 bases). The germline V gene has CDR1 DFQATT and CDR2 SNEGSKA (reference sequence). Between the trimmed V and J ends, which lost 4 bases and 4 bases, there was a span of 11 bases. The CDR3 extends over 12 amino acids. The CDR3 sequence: CSATPGGYEQYF. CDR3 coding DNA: TGCAGTGCTACCCCTGGGGGGTACGAGCAGTACTTC.

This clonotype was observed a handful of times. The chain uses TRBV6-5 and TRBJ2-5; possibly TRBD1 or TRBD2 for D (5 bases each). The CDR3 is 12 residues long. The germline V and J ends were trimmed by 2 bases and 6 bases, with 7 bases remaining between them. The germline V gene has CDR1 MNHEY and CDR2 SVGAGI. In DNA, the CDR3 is TGTGCCAGCAGTTACGGGGGAAAGACCCAGTACTTC. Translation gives CASSYGGKTQYF.

CDR3 loop: CASSPLQGPNEKLFF. The CDR3 DNA reads as TGTGCCAGCTCACCACTACAAGGGCCCAATGAAAAACTGTTTTTT. The chain has TRBV18 and TRBJ1-4; D is ambiguous. The CDR3 has 15 residues. Deletions cut 1 base from V and 5 bases from J, with 11 bases between. CDR1 is KGHSH and CDR2 is LQKENI in the germline V gene.

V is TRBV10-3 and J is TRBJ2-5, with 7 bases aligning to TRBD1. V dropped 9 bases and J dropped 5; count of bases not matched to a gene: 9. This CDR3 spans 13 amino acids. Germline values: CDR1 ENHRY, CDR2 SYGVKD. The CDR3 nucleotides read TGTGCCATTGCAGGGGGTGTGTGGGAGACCCAGTACTTC. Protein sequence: CAIAGGVWETQYF.